The next 5 T cell receptor beta chains were all read from a single sample in a study of human T cells and chemical hapten exposure. TCRdb reanalysed the RACE reads using MiXCR and keeps one entry per CDR3 protein. The table lists 300,000 to 450,000 distinct CDR3 sequences, less than 6.5% of them singletons, with 2.5% to 3% in the top ten. Regarding time point: pre-sensitization, week 0. Specified treatment: therapeutic diphenylcyclopropenone sensitization with weekly scalp DPC. The material was whole blood, obtained in connection with sensitization to the hapten diphenylcyclopropenone (DPC). The origin of the receptors is a woman aged 45-65 years with alopecia areata. Some clones in this sample may be carry-over from other donors' samples.

The chain joins TRBV2 to TRBJ1-6; D is ambiguous. V lost 10 bases, J lost 8 bases, and 15 bases lay in between. CDR3 length: 13 amino acids. Germline V CDR1 and CDR2: SNHLY, FYNNEI. The CDR3 here is CATRTSWDSPLHF. CDR3 DNA sequence: TGTGCCACCCGGACCTCCTGGGATTCACCCCTCCACTTT.

This clonotype was counted a few times. The chain recombines TRBV12-3 or TRBV12-4 with TRBJ1-2; D is unresolved. This CDR3 is 14 amino acids long. Trimming took 2 bases from V and 9 from J, leaving 16 bases between them. CDR3 nucleotide sequence: TGTGCCAGCAGTTTATCACAGTCTCGTTTGAGCTACACCTTC. This sequence encodes CASSLSQSRLSYTF.

This chain connects TRBV5-1 to TRBJ2-7; D may correspond to TRBD1 or TRBD2 (5 bases each). The CDR3 has 16 residues. Germline V gene sequence: CDR1 SGHRS, CDR2 YFSETQ. Trimming took off 6 bases at V and 4 bases at J, with 23 bases between the two ends. The CDR3, as DNA: TGCGCCAGCACCATTTGGTCCGGGGACCCAGGGTACGAGCAGTACTTC. Translating gives CASTIWSGDPGYEQYF. Looking up the rest from reference TRBV5-1 and TRBJ2-7 gives the full variable domain: KAGVTQTPRYLIKTRGQQVTLSCSPISGHRSVSWYQQTPGQGLQFLFEYFSETQRNKGNFPGRFSGRQFSNSRSEMNVSTLELGDSALYLCASTIWSGDPGYEQYFGPGTRLTVT.

This clonotype was detected ten times or more. This chain uses TRBV6-2 or TRBV6-3 with TRBJ1-5, with 7 bases identical to TRBD1. V lost 6 bases to trimming and J lost 9 bases; unmatched junction nucleotides: 8. From germline, CDR1 is MNHEY and CDR2 SVGEGT. The CDR3 loop spans 13 amino acids. The CDR3 sequence: CASRQTGMAPQHF. CDR3 nucleotides: TGTGCCAGCAGACAGACAGGGATGGCGCCCCAGCATTTT.

Details on this clonotype: One end of the junction is discordant with germline, which a read error may explain. This chain links TRBV29-1 with TRBJ2-3, with TRBD1 identical over 10 bases. The germline CDR1 and CDR2 sequences are SQVTM and ANQGSEA. This CDR3 is 13 amino acids long. CDR3 bases: TGCAGCGTTGAAGATCCTGGTGGGACAGGGGTCCATTTT. This translates into CSVEDPGGTGVHF.